Presented here are 30 T cell receptor beta chains from one specimen sequenced in a study of blood T cell repertoires in COVID-19. Method: immunoSEQ multiplex PCR; TCRdb's copy keeps in-frame clones and lacks some. The repertoire holds over 150,000 clones, with approximately 90% as singletons. The sample taken for sequencing was PBMCs or T cells enriched from blood (not recorded which). The source is a woman in her 30s who had recovered from COVID-19.

This clone was observed a handful of times. This rearrangement joins TRBV6-6 to TRBJ2-3; 8 bases map to TRBD2. Germline assignment: CDR1 MNHNY and CDR2 SVGAGI (reference sequence). The V gene end was trimmed by 5 bases and the J gene end by 2 bases; junction bases not matched to a gene: 12. This CDR3 is 17 amino acids long. CDR3 nucleotides: TGTGCCAGCAGTCCCCTTGTCGAAGCGGGAGTCACAGATACGCAGTATTTT. The encoded protein is CASSPLVEAGVTDTQYF.

The chain recombines TRBV4-3 with TRBJ1-1; 9 bases fit TRBD1. This CDR3 spans 15 amino acids. CDR1 is LGHNA and CDR2 is YSLEER in the germline V gene. V lost 1 base and J lost 4; bases outside the gene matches: 4. CDR3 loop: CASSQGDRDSTEAFF. The CDR3 coding sequence is TGCGCCAGCAGCCAAGGGGACAGGGACAGCACTGAAGCTTTCTTT.

The gene calls are TRBV4-1 and TRBJ1-1, with D unresolved. V was trimmed by 6 bases and J by 4 bases, leaving 15 bases between them. The CDR3 is made up of 14 amino acids. Germline V lookup: CDR1 MGHRA, CDR2 YSYEKL. The DNA of the CDR3 is TGCGCCAGCAGGTGGGAGGGAGCGAGCACTGAAGCTTTCTTT. It codes for CASRWEGASTEAFF.

The gene calls are TRBV19 and TRBJ1-4; tentative D call: TRBD1 (5 bases). In germline, CDR1 is LNHDA, CDR2 SQIVND (reference sequence). The CDR3 spans 12 residues. V was clipped by 6 bases and J by 6 bases, with 8 bases between them. The CDR3 DNA follows: TGTGCCAGTAGGGGGCTGGATGAAAAACTGTTTTTT. This encodes CASRGLDEKLFF.

The chain joins TRBV7-3 to TRBJ1-3; weak D call: TRBD1 (5 bases). V lost 1 base and J 0 bases, leaving 10 bases between the germline ends. Germline assignment: CDR1 SGHTA and CDR2 FQGTGA. CDR3 length: 16 residues. CDR3 residues: CASSLKKGLSGNTIYF. CDR3 in DNA: TGTGCCAGCAGCTTAAAAAAGGGACTCTCTGGAAACACCATATATTTT.

The chain has TRBV5-6 and TRBJ1-4; possibly TRBD1 for D (5 bases). Germline values: CDR1 SGHDT, CDR2 YYEEEE. CDR3 length: 18 amino acids. V lost 4 bases, J lost 0 bases, and 19 bases lay in between. CDR3 sequence: CASSGGRDGSATNEKLFF. The CDR3 DNA follows: TGTGCCAGCAGCGGTGGGCGGGACGGGTCCGCAACTAATGAAAAACTGTTTTTT.

DNA for the CDR3: TGTGCCAGCAGCCCCCTGACAGGGGGCTATGGCTACACCTTC. It encodes CASSPLTGGYGYTF. V is TRBV6-5 and J is TRBJ1-2; 9 nucleotides align to TRBD1. Germline CDR1 is MNHEY and CDR2 is SVGAGI. The CDR3 contains 14 residues. J lost 4 bases, V lost 6 bases, and 6 bases had no gene match.

In its sample, this clone was seen a few times. This chain connects TRBV5-1 to TRBJ1-1; D remains ambiguous. Per germline, CDR1 SGHRS and CDR2 YFSETQ. This CDR3 has 11 residues. Trimming left V 5 bases short and J 4 bases short, with 6 bases between. The CDR3 reads CASRERTEAFF. In DNA, the CDR3 is TGCGCCAGCAGAGAGCGCACTGAAGCTTTCTTT.

The table lists this clone with a count of one. The sample has other DNA sequences that encode this CDR3 too. The chain is built from TRBV30 and TRBJ2-7, with D hard to call. CDR3 length: 11 amino acids. Deletions cut 0 bases from V and 4 bases from J, with 4 bases between. CDR1 GTSNPN and CDR2 SVGIG come from the germline V gene (reference sequence). DNA of the CDR3: TGTGCCTGGAGTGTACAGTACGAGCAGTACTTC. Its translation is CAWSVQYEQYF.

The chain couples TRBV19 to TRBJ1-1; 7 bases agree with TRBD1. The CDR3 totals 14 residues. Germline loops: CDR1 LNHDA, CDR2 SQIVND (reference sequence). V lost 4 bases to trimming and J lost 4 bases; unmatched junction nucleotides: 6. This CDR3 reads CASSKGQVGTEAFF. CDR3 bases: TGTGCCAGTAGTAAAGGACAGGTCGGCACTGAAGCTTTCTTT.

On this clone itself: This specimen includes other DNA sequences encoding the same CDR3. This sequence joins TRBV27 and TRBJ1-1; possibly TRBD1 for D (5 bases). The germline V gene has CDR1 MNHEY and CDR2 SMNVEV (reference sequence). The ends were cut back, 3 bases at V and 0 bases at J, with 5 bases in the middle. This CDR3 region has 13 residues. CDR3 sequence reads: CASSLTVNTEAFF. DNA for the CDR3: TGTGCCAGCAGTTTGACAGTGAACACTGAAGCTTTCTTT.

This clone appeared a few times. CDR3 amino acids: CASSPDSTNSPLHF. The CDR3, as DNA: TGTGCCAGCAGCCCAGACAGTACTAATTCACCCCTCCACTTT. The chain recombines TRBV7-9 with TRBJ1-6; D possibly corresponds to TRBD1 (5 bases). This CDR3 comprises 14 residues. CDR1 SEHNR and CDR2 FQNEAQ come from the germline V gene (reference sequence). The V end was cut by 5 bases, the J end by 6 bases, with 11 bases between.

The chain has TRBV13 and TRBJ2-7; 8 nucleotides match TRBD1. The CDR3 runs 14 residues. Germline CDR1 is PRHDT and CDR2 is FYEKMQ (reference sequence). J was trimmed by 3 bases and V by 4 bases; bases with no gene match: 5. CDR3 sequence (DNA): TGTGCCAGCAGCTCCAGGGGGCGCGGCTACGAGCAGTACTTC. Translating gives CASSSRGRGYEQYF.

The rearrangement uses TRBV6-5 and TRBJ2-3; TRBD2 matches at 9 bases. Germline CDR1 and CDR2: MNHEY and SVGAGI. V was clipped by 8 bases and J by 3 bases; unmatched bases: 9. The CDR3 sequence is 15 residues long. The CDR3 sequence: CASGLAGVLTDTQYF. CDR3 bases: TGTGCCAGCGGATTAGCGGGAGTATTGACAGATACGCAGTATTTT.

Turning to this clone: One end of the junction varies from germline; a read error may be responsible. The chain couples TRBV4-1 to TRBJ2-2; 11 nucleotides agree with TRBD2. The germline V gene has CDR1 MGHRA and CDR2 YSYEKL. The CDR3 runs to 17 residues. CDR3 region: CASSQPGLAAYTGELFF. The CDR3 DNA reads as TGCGCCAGCAGCCAACCGGGACTAGCGGCCTACACTGGGGAGCTGTTTTTT.

CDR3 nucleotide sequence: TGTGCCAGCAGCTCCGTCACAGGGAGCAATGGCTACACCTTC. As protein: CASSSVTGSNGYTF. The chain carries TRBV11-2 and TRBJ1-2; D possibly corresponds to TRBD1 (6 bases). The V and J ends lost 4 bases and 6 bases respectively, with 15 bases between them. This CDR3 region has 14 residues. CDR1 is SGHAT, CDR2 FQNNGV, per germline.

The rearrangement uses TRBV30 and TRBJ2-7; D not resolved. The CDR3 is 11 amino acids. The germline V gene has CDR1 GTSNPN and CDR2 SVGIG (reference sequence). The germline V and J ends were trimmed by 3 bases and 2 bases, with 5 bases remaining between them. CDR3 residues: CAWSNAYEQYF. Written as DNA, the CDR3 is TGTGCCTGGAGCAATGCCTACGAGCAGTACTTC. The full variable domain, in which reference TRBV30 and TRBJ2-7 provide the parts outside the CDR3, is SQTIHQWPATLVQPVGSPLSLECTVEGTSNPNLYWYRQAAGRGLQLLFYSVGIGQISSEVPQNLSASRPQDRQFILSSKKLLLSDSGFYLCAWSNAYEQYFGPGTRLTVT.

The rearrangement links TRBV5-5 to TRBJ2-2, with 8 bases fitting TRBD1. The germline V gene has CDR1 SGHKS and CDR2 YYEKEE (reference sequence). The CDR3 spans 15 residues. Unmatched junction bases numbered 5, after V lost 0 bases and J lost 7 bases. CDR3 bases: TGTGCCAGCAGCTTGGTACAGGGGGAAGACGGGGAGCTGTTTTTT. It codes for CASSLVQGEDGELFF.

This chain links TRBV7-8 with TRBJ1-2; 9 positions match TRBD1. The V gene end was trimmed by 5 bases and the J gene end by 2 bases; junction bases not matched to a gene: 6. The CDR3 contains 15 residues. Germline V gene sequence: CDR1 SGHVS, CDR2 FQNEAQ. CDR3 loop: CASSPGGTGNYGYTF. CDR3 nucleotides: TGTGCCAGCAGCCCGGGAGGGACAGGGAACTATGGCTACACCTTC.

This chain joins TRBV27 and TRBJ1-6; 7 bases fit TRBD1. Germline CDR1 is MNHEY and CDR2 is SMNVEV (reference sequence). This CDR3 is built from 15 residues. With V trimmed by 4 bases and J by 3 bases, 3 bases remained unmatched. The CDR3 DNA sequence: TGTGCCAGCAGTTACCGGGACAGCTATAATTCACCCCTCCACTTT. Residues: CASSYRDSYNSPLHF.

The genes are TRBV30 and TRBJ1-1; TRBD1 matches 7 bases. CDR3 size: 13 residues. Per the germline V gene, CDR1 is GTSNPN and CDR2 is SVGIG (reference sequence). Losses at the gene ends were 2 bases for V and 0 bases for J; bases not matched to a gene: 0. Written as DNA, the CDR3 is TGTGCCTGGAGTCAGGGGGTGAACACTGAAGCTTTCTTT. Translation: CAWSQGVNTEAFF.

The V gene is TRBV19, the J gene TRBJ1-1; TRBD1 is a possible D gene (5 bases). The CDR3 covers 14 residues. Trimming pared 1 base from V and 6 bases from J, leaving 12 bases between. Germline CDR1 LNHDA, CDR2 SQIVND (reference sequence). In DNA, the CDR3 is TGTGCCAGTAGTATAGTAGGGGTGGATGCTGAAGCTTTCTTT. It is translated as CASSIVGVDAEAFF.

The genes are TRBV19 and TRBJ2-6; TRBD1 aligns across 9 bases. V lost 5 bases and J lost 0; bases outside the gene matches: 11. This CDR3 contains 19 residues. Germline V gene sequence: CDR1 LNHDA, CDR2 SQIVND (reference sequence). CDR3 region: CASSPITGGLTSGANVLTF. The DNA of the CDR3 is TGTGCCAGTAGTCCGATAACAGGGGGCCTTACCTCTGGGGCCAACGTCCTGACTTTC.

This clone was picked up one time. The rearrangement joins TRBV10-2 to TRBJ1-2, with TRBD1 as a possible D gene (5 bases). The CDR3 spans 15 residues. Germline V gene lookup returns CDR1 WSHSY and CDR2 SAAADI. Trimming took off 0 bases at V and 6 bases at J, with 14 bases between the two ends. CDR3 loop: CASSESGRAVDGYTF. The CDR3 coding sequence is TGCGCCAGCAGTGAGTCCGGCAGGGCTGTTGATGGCTACACCTTC.

This clone came up a few times. CDR3 protein: CASRGGVGSSYEQYF. As DNA, the CDR3 is TGCGCCAGCAGAGGTGGAGTGGGGAGCTCCTACGAGCAGTACTTC. This sequence joins TRBV5-1 and TRBJ2-7, with D perhaps TRBD2 (5 bases). The germline V gene encodes CDR1 SGHRS and CDR2 YFSETQ. Trimming took 5 bases from V and 0 from J, leaving 15 bases between them. The CDR3 is 15 amino acids.

The chain links TRBV7-6 to TRBJ1-6; TRBD1 aligns across 11 bases. The length of the CDR3 is 19 residues. CDR1 and CDR2 (germline): SGHVS, FNYEAQ. V was pared by 5 bases and J by 0 bases, with 9 bases of the junction left unmatched. CDR3 sequence: CASSLGQGDESSYNSPLHF. CDR3 nucleotides: TGTGCCAGCAGCCTGGGACAGGGGGATGAAAGCTCCTATAATTCACCCCTCCACTTT.

The chain joins TRBV7-2 to TRBJ1-3; D perhaps matches TRBD1 (6 bases). In germline, CDR1 is SGHTA, CDR2 FQGNSA. V lost 0 bases and J lost 3, with 9 bases in between. The CDR3 runs to 15 residues. The DNA for the CDR3 is TGTGCCAGCAGCTTAGCGGGACAAGGTGGAAACACCATATATTTT. As protein: CASSLAGQGGNTIYF.

This clone has only one observation. The chain carries TRBV14 and TRBJ1-2; 9 nucleotides line up with TRBD1. Germline V gene lookup returns CDR1 SGHDN and CDR2 FVKESK. The CDR3 contains 13 residues. V lost 2 bases to trimming and J lost 8 bases; unmatched junction nucleotides: 3. The CDR3 spells CASSQLTGGGYTF. As DNA, the CDR3 is TGTGCCAGCAGCCAACTTACAGGGGGCGGCTACACCTTC.

The rearrangement uses TRBV5-1 and TRBJ1-2; 7 bases agree with TRBD1. The CDR3 length is 15 residues. The V gene's germline CDR1 is SGHRS and CDR2 YFSETQ. V lost 0 bases to trimming and J lost 5 bases; unmatched junction nucleotides: 7. CDR3 coding DNA: TGCGCCAGCAGCTTGGTGGGCCGACAGGGTTATGGCTACACCTTC. It codes for CASSLVGRQGYGYTF.

The rearrangement joins TRBV23-1 to TRBJ1-6; 8 bases line up with TRBD1. TRBV23-1 is an ORF for which the function is uncertain. With 5 bases clipped from V and 11 bases from J, the junction kept 14 bases outside the gene matches. The CDR3 length is 16 residues. The CDR3: CASSFFVSDRGTPLHF. CDR3 nucleotide sequence: TGCGCCAGCAGTTTTTTCGTTTCTGACAGGGGAACACCCCTCCACTTT.